What follows is one T cell receptor (beta chain) and its context. Its recognized antigen is unknown. Every participant had a single incident cervical HPV16 infection, and women with prevalent HPV16 infections were excluded. Cervical HPV DNA was detected with MY09/MY11 PCR, and genotyping was done with dot-blot hybridization. About 14 mL of heparinized blood were centrifuged, and the buffy coat was split into aliquots, frozen at -30 degrees C, and then kept at -80 degrees C. Genomic DNA was extracted from buffy coat specimens using QIAGEN kits. The data originate from a study of T cells in women clearing cervical HPV infection listed by TCRdb under 2018. For context, the study as a whole: Cases were 20 to 25 women with histologically confirmed HPV16-related CIN3 or worse, including 2 invasive cancers. Among cases, blood sampling came a median of approximately 150 days after lesion detection, with an interquartile range of about 80 to 210 days. An exploratory proof-of-principle case-control study, nested within the Guanacaste HPV Natural History Study in Costa Rica, was conducted to compare TCR repertoires across cervical HPV16 outcomes. As quality controls, five blinded duplicates were added to each group, bringing the total to roughly 60 samples made up of roughly 50 participants and 10 or so replicates. Median age was roughly 32 years in cases versus over 37 in controls, and baseline characteristics did not differ significantly. Case blood was taken at the visit when the lesion was first identified, whereas control blood was taken when infection was no longer detected. Since only a few of the women had HLA typing available, the possibility that HLA type was acting as a confounder could not be ruled out. In the parent cohort, around 9,900 women aged 18 or older were enrolled in Guanacaste, Costa Rica, during about 1993 to 1994 and then followed for six to eight years. Controls were 25 women whose single incident HPV16 infection cleared within 12 months without precancer or cancer developing. Cases and controls were matched on age within five years and on year of sample collection.

Using the immunoSEQ assay, multiplex PCR amplified TCR beta CDR3 regions from an average of 1200 ng of genomic DNA per sample. The assay corrected primer bias using a complete synthetic TCR repertoire to establish an amplification baseline. The amplicons were sequenced using the Illumina platform. In the authors' own workflow: Sequence errors were corrected by clustering with frequency ratios and a modified nearest-neighbor algorithm, and the sequences were then analyzed in the immunoSEQ Analyzer using IMGT gene definitions. At each rarefaction depth, TCR richness and evenness were averaged across 20 rarefaction repeats, and any sample with fewer sequences than the depth was left out. Relative abundances of V, D and J genes were compared between groups using Wilcoxon rank sum tests, with FDR correction applied. In the blinded duplicates, the intraclass correlation was approximately 96% for TCR richness and averaged 76.4% across around 70 gene segments. What TCRdb holds here is the immuneACCESS table cut down to in-frame rearrangements. Part of the clones is not present; checked against another copy, under half of the missing clones reflect an unresolved V gene, and the others are unexplained. D and trimming come from the DNA, and the V and J calls and clone size come from that table. This sample's clone table shows approximately 38,000 clones. The ten largest clones add up to roughly 7.2% of the sample.

Paper-wide results and their limitations: Cases were distinguished from controls with an estimated AUC of 0.7 to 0.85 by random forest classifiers combining richness and V gene abundances. T-cell numbers per sample were unknown, so richness differences could reflect varying T-cell content rather than repertoire biology. Whether associations preceded infection or resulted from infection could not be shown with the cross-sectional design, and effector/memory subsets and HPV-specific T cells were not isolated. Significantly higher TCR repertoire richness was observed in CIN3+ cases than in controls across sequencing depths, whereas no difference in evenness was found.

This clonotype was sampled from a woman between 18 and 69 years old with a cervical HPV16 infection that either progressed to CIN3+ or cleared (not recorded which). Sequenced input: blood buffy coat.

The CDR3 has the sequence CSATLAGHDTDTQYF. The DNA read from the CDR3 is TGCAGTGCTACCTTAGCGGGACACGATACAGATACG. The rearrangement combines TRBV20-1 with TRBJ2-3, with 8 bases in between that match TRBD2. The read terminates 3 residues before the CDR3 end, so the remaining end is supplied by the germline J gene. Trimming leaves V shorter by 4 bases and J shorter by 3 bases, with the junction holding 9 bases beyond the gene matches. Reading from cysteine to phenylalanine, the CDR3 counts 15 amino acids. The CDR3 was read in part: 36 bases, with the frame set at base 1. CDR1 and CDR2 are drawn from the germline V gene (reference sequence): DFQATT, SNEGSKA.